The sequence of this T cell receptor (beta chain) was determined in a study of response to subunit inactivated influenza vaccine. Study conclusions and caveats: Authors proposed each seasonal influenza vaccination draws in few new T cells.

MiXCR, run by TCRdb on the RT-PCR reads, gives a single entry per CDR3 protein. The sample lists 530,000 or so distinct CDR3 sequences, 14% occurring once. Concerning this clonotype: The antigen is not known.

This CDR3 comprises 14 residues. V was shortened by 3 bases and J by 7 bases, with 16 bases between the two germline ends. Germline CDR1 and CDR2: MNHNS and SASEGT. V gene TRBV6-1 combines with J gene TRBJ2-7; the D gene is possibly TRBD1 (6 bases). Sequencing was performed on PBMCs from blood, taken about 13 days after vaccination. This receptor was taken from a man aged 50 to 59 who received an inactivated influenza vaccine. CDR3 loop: CASSELGRGWEQYF. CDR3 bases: TGTGCCAGCAGTGAGCTGGGCAGGGGATGGGAGCAGTACTTC.